These 31 T cell receptor beta chains share one sample of origin, sequenced in a study of long-term antiretroviral therapy in people with HIV. Investigators performed immunoSEQ version v3.0 at survey level. Assay: immunoSEQ multiplex PCR; the TCRdb copy retains only in-frame clones and omits some. The profile shows about 42,000 clones, about 89% of them singletons. Sequencing was performed on unsorted PBMCs, taken 0.1 years before starting antiretroviral therapy. Receptor source: a woman aged 45-65 years with HIV.

The chain is built from TRBV2 and TRBJ2-7, with 10 bases lining up with TRBD2. The V gene's germline CDR1 is SNHLY and CDR2 FYNNEI. Germline trimming cut 5 bases from V and 5 bases from J; bases unmatched to any gene: 9. This CDR3 comprises 15 residues. In nucleotides, the CDR3 is TGTGCCAGCAGTCCCGGGGGACTAGCGCAGAACGAGCAGTACTTC. Its protein is CASSPGGLAQNEQYF.

The chain links TRBV29-1 to TRBJ2-1, with D maybe TRBD2 (7 bases). The CDR3 consists of 15 residues. The V and J ends lost 7 bases and 3 bases respectively, with 19 bases between them. Germline V gene lookup returns CDR1 SQVTM and CDR2 ANQGSEA. In nucleotides, the CDR3 is TGCAGCGCCTCTCCCCGCGGGGGCCTCTACAATGAGCAGTTCTTC. Amino acids: CSASPRGGLYNEQFF.

The chain uses TRBV11-2 and TRBJ2-7, with D possibly called TRBD1 or TRBD2 (5 bases each). The CDR3 is made up of 13 amino acids. V was trimmed by 5 bases and J by 4 bases, leaving 12 bases between them. Germline assignment: CDR1 SGHAT and CDR2 FQNNGV. The CDR3 is CASSVGARYEQYF. The CDR3 bases are TGTGCCAGCAGCGTCGGGGCAAGGTACGAGCAGTACTTC.

The gene calls are TRBV6-5 and TRBJ2-1, with 7 bases fitting TRBD2. The CDR3 totals 14 residues. With V trimmed by 5 bases and J by 3 bases, 4 bases remained unmatched. Germline CDR1 and CDR2: MNHEY and SVGAGI. The CDR3 reads CASSEAGDYNEQFF. The CDR3, as DNA: TGTGCCAGCAGTGAGGCGGGAGACTACAATGAGCAGTTCTTC.

This chain uses TRBV6-6 with TRBJ2-7, with D perhaps matching TRBD1 (6 bases). CDR1 and CDR2 from the germline V gene are MNHNY and SVGAGI (reference sequence). Trimming pared 10 bases from V and 0 bases from J, leaving 16 bases between. The CDR3 has 14 residues. CDR3 region: CATPPDSYSYEQYF. The DNA of the CDR3 is TGTGCCACGCCGCCGGACAGCTACTCCTACGAGCAGTACTTC.

The chain recombines TRBV2 with TRBJ1-2; 10 bases are a match to TRBD1. CDR3 length equals 15 residues. Trimming took 6 bases from V and 4 from J; bases not matched to a gene: 8. Germline assignment: CDR1 SNHLY and CDR2 FYNNEI. In DNA form, the CDR3 reads TGTGCCAGCAGGGTCGGGACAGGGGACGGCTATGGCTACACCTTC. Translating gives CASRVGTGDGYGYTF.

The V call is TRBV19, the J call TRBJ2-5; 12 bases map to TRBD2. The germline V gene has CDR1 LNHDA and CDR2 SQIVND (reference sequence). Trimming cost V 6 bases and J 3 bases; bases outside gene matches: 8. The CDR3 has 16 residues. The CDR3 protein is CASSRGLAGTKETQYF. The CDR3 coding sequence is TGTGCCAGTAGCCGAGGACTAGCGGGAACTAAAGAGACCCAGTACTTC.

V usage is TRBV13 and J usage is TRBJ2-3; 8 bases map to TRBD1. Per germline, CDR1 PRHDT and CDR2 FYEKMQ (reference sequence). V lost 5 bases and J lost 7; bases outside the gene matches: 8. The CDR3 consists of 14 residues. The chain's CDR3 is CASSTRTGRYTQYF. The CDR3 nucleotides read TGTGCCAGCAGCACCCGGACAGGGCGATATACGCAGTATTTT.

The chain carries TRBV5-1 and TRBJ1-1; no firm D call. Germline lookup yields CDR1 SGHRS and CDR2 YFSETQ. Trimming took 3 bases from V and 4 from J, leaving 16 bases between them. The CDR3 has 15 residues. CDR3 region: CASSWEGVSGTEAFF. CDR3 nucleotide sequence: TGCGCCAGCAGCTGGGAGGGAGTTTCGGGCACTGAAGCTTTCTTT.

The genes are TRBV7-8 and TRBJ1-4; 7 bases line up with TRBD1. Germline CDR1 is SGHVS and CDR2 is FQNEAQ. V gave up 4 bases and J gave up 4 bases; unmatched junction bases: 6. This CDR3 has 15 amino acids. CDR3 protein: CASSSQQGSNEKLFF. CDR3 nucleotides: TGTGCCAGCAGCTCCCAACAGGGGAGTAATGAAAAACTGTTTTTT.

CDR3 loop: CAWREKGNYGYTF. CDR3 bases: TGTGCCTGGAGAGAGAAGGGTAACTATGGCTACACCTTC. The V and J genes are TRBV30 and TRBJ1-2; D gene unclear. V dropped 3 bases and J dropped 1 base, with 9 bases sitting between them. The CDR3 has 13 amino acids. CDR1 is GTSNPN and CDR2 is SVGIG in the germline V gene (reference sequence).

The rearrangement uses TRBV25-1 and TRBJ2-5; 10 bases line up with TRBD1. CDR1 MGHDK and CDR2 SYGVNS come from the germline V gene. CDR3 length equals 14 residues. The ends lost 6 bases at V and 7 bases at J; junction bases unmatched: 8. The CDR3 bases are TGTGCCAGCAGGCGGGACAGGGGAAGTGGGACCCAGTACTTC. Translation: CASRRDRGSGTQYF.

V usage is TRBV2 and J usage is TRBJ1-6, with 10 nucleotides matching TRBD1. With 7 bases clipped from V and 10 bases from J, the junction kept 7 bases outside the gene matches. This CDR3 is built from 14 residues. Germline-derived CDR1 and CDR2 are SNHLY and FYNNEI. The CDR3 sequence: CASTPGTGESPLHF. The CDR3 region has the DNA TGTGCCAGCACTCCGGGGACAGGGGAATCACCCCTCCACTTT.

The chain is built from TRBV6-6 and TRBJ1-1; possible D gene TRBD1, 5 bases. The CDR3 totals 12 residues. The V gene's germline CDR1 is MNHNY and CDR2 SVGAGI (reference sequence). V was cut by 4 bases and J by 8 bases, with 11 bases left in between. CDR3 amino acids: CASSSATDEAFF. In DNA form, the CDR3 reads TGTGCCAGCAGTTCGGCGACAGACGAAGCTTTCTTT.

The rearrangement links TRBV18 to TRBJ1-2, with no clear D. The V gene lost 6 bases and the J gene lost 4 bases, with 15 bases spanning the gap. The CDR3 totals 14 residues. Germline V gene data show CDR1 as KGHSH and CDR2 as LQKENI. The CDR3 DNA sequence: TGTGCCAGCTCCCCCGACTCGGCTTTCTATGGCTACACCTTC. Residues: CASSPDSAFYGYTF.

The gene calls are TRBV30 and TRBJ1-5; D remains unclear. Per germline, CDR1 GTSNPN and CDR2 SVGIG (reference sequence). Trimming took off 5 bases at V and 7 bases at J, with 12 bases between the two ends. This CDR3 comprises 12 residues. The CDR3 loop is CAWGLNSQPQHF. The DNA for the CDR3 is TGTGCCTGGGGACTAAACAGCCAGCCCCAGCATTTT.

This clone came up once. V and J are TRBV2 and TRBJ2-1, with a weak D call TRBD2 (5 bases). The CDR3 covers 11 residues. Trimming cost V 4 bases and J 12 bases, with 10 bases left between them. Germline CDR1 and CDR2: SNHLY and FYNNEI. CDR3 in amino acids: CASSVLAWQFF. In DNA form, the CDR3 reads TGTGCCAGCAGTGTATTAGCGTGGCAGTTCTTC.

V is TRBV7-3 and J is TRBJ1-2; D remains ambiguous. This CDR3 has 13 residues. The V end was cut by 5 bases, the J end by 4 bases, with 11 bases between. CDR1 is SGHTA, CDR2 FQGTGA, per germline. CDR3 DNA sequence: TGTGCCAGCAGCACCGTAAACGTCTATGGCTACACCTTC. Translating it yields CASSTVNVYGYTF.

The chain links TRBV7-6 to TRBJ2-7; maybe TRBD2 (6 bases). CDR3 length: 14 residues. Germline CDR1 and CDR2: SGHVS and FNYEAQ. V lost 5 bases to trimming and J lost 3 bases, with 14 bases between them. CDR3 nucleotides: TGTGCCAGCAGCCTAAAACTGGGGGGCTACGAGCAGTACTTC. It encodes CASSLKLGGYEQYF.

V and J are TRBV29-1 and TRBJ1-2, with 10 positions matching TRBD1. Germline assignment: CDR1 SQVTM and CDR2 ANQGSEA. The J segment lost 7 bases and the V segment lost 7 bases, leaving 3 bases of the junction unmatched. The CDR3 length is 11 residues. CDR3 coding DNA: TGCAGCGGACAGGGGGCGCTTGGCTACACCTTC. Protein: CSGQGALGYTF.

The genes are TRBV19 and TRBJ2-2; 8 nucleotides match TRBD1. The V gene end was trimmed by 1 base and the J gene end by 6 bases; junction bases not matched to a gene: 7. The CDR3 spans 16 residues. CDR1 is LNHDA and CDR2 is SQIVND in the germline V gene (reference sequence). The CDR3 coding sequence is TGTGCCAGTAGTATAGTTCAGGGGGCGCCGGCCGGGGAGCTGTTTTTT. Translated, it gives CASSIVQGAPAGELFF.

The chain is built from TRBV6-4 and TRBJ1-5, with D possibly being TRBD1 (5 bases). The CDR3 runs to 13 residues. V lost 4 bases and J lost 7, with 11 bases in between. Looked up from germline, CDR1 is MRHNA and CDR2 is SNTAGT. In DNA, the CDR3 is TGTGCCAGCAGTGCAGGGTCGGGACAGCCCCAGCATTTT. It specifies CASSAGSGQPQHF.

The chain joins TRBV6-1 to TRBJ1-5; D possibly corresponds to TRBD1 (5 bases). The CDR3 spans 14 residues. V was clipped by 8 bases and J by 4 bases, with 15 bases between them. Germline V gene data show CDR1 as MNHNS and CDR2 as SASEGT. The CDR3 reads CASGLQDLNQPQHF. CDR3 nucleotide sequence: TGTGCCAGCGGCCTACAGGATTTAAATCAGCCCCAGCATTTT.

The chain employs TRBV15 and TRBJ1-1, with D possibly matching TRBD1 (5 bases). Between the trimmed V and J ends, which lost 4 bases and 0 bases, there was a span of 15 bases. CDR1 LNHNV and CDR2 YYDKDF come from the germline V gene (reference sequence). This CDR3 comprises 16 residues. CDR3 amino acids: CATSKELGRMNTEAFF. CDR3 bases: TGTGCCACCAGCAAAGAATTGGGACGGATGAACACTGAAGCTTTCTTT.

V gene TRBV25-1 combines with J gene TRBJ1-2; 8 bases are shared with TRBD1. V was clipped by 2 bases and J by 11 bases; unmatched bases: 19. The V gene's germline CDR1 is MGHDK and CDR2 SYGVNS. The CDR3 runs 17 residues. Here the CDR3 reads CASSERSMAGGDLSYTF. The CDR3, as DNA: TGTGCCAGCAGTGAAAGGTCCATGGCAGGGGGCGATTTGAGTTACACCTTC.

The chain has TRBV2 and TRBJ2-7, with D perhaps TRBD1 or TRBD2 (6 bases each). With 7 bases removed from V and 4 bases from J, the gap between germline ends came to 11 bases. The CDR3 contains 12 residues. Germline loops: CDR1 SNHLY, CDR2 FYNNEI. CDR3 in amino acids: CASNGGPYEQYF. CDR3 in DNA: TGTGCCAGCAATGGGGGGCCTTACGAGCAGTACTTC.

The V and J genes are TRBV19 and TRBJ1-2; no clear D gene. Trimming cost V 9 bases and J 0 bases, with 5 bases left between them. CDR3 length equals 11 residues. CDR1 and CDR2 from the germline V gene are LNHDA and SQIVND (reference sequence). Here the CDR3 reads CASSSNYGYTF. Here the CDR3 DNA reads TGTGCCAGCTCTTCTAACTATGGCTACACCTTC.

The V and J genes are TRBV2 and TRBJ1-1; possibly TRBD1 for D (5 bases). Germline CDR1 is SNHLY and CDR2 is FYNNEI. This CDR3 contains 13 residues. V shed 9 bases and J shed 1 base, with 12 bases lying between them. The CDR3 bases are TGTGCCAGGGATCTAACAGGGAACACTGAAGCTTTCTTT. It is translated as CARDLTGNTEAFF.

This rearrangement joins TRBV7-3 to TRBJ1-2; a possible D gene is TRBD1 (6 bases). The germline V gene encodes CDR1 SGHTA and CDR2 FQGTGA. The CDR3 extends over 19 amino acids. V lost 3 bases to trimming and J lost 6 bases, with 29 bases between them. DNA for the CDR3: TGTGCCAGCAGCTTCGGAATCCGGGGGCTATCGGGAAGAGTTCATGGCTACACCTTC. Amino acids: CASSFGIRGLSGRVHGYTF.

J is TRBJ2-7 and V is TRBV30; a weak D match, TRBD2 (5 bases). The V gene lost 0 bases and the J gene lost 9 bases, with 15 bases spanning the gap. In germline, CDR1 is GTSNPN, CDR2 SVGIG (reference sequence). CDR3 length: 13 residues. CDR3 protein: CAWSVGPGEGQYF. The CDR3 DNA is TGTGCCTGGAGTGTAGGCCCCGGCGAGGGGCAGTACTTC.

V and J are TRBV5-1 and TRBJ1-1; D unclear. In germline, CDR1 is SGHRS, CDR2 YFSETQ. The germline V and J ends were trimmed by 1 base and 6 bases, with 10 bases remaining between them. The CDR3 totals 13 residues. The CDR3 sequence: CASSLRVGSEAFF. In DNA, the CDR3 is TGCGCCAGCAGCTTGAGGGTAGGGTCTGAAGCTTTCTTT.